One and the same sample provided the 22 T cell receptor beta chains below, sequenced in a study of T cell repertoires in cytomegalovirus infection. TCRdb reprocessed the reads with MiXCR, giving one entry per CDR3 protein. Of 75,000 to 95,000 distinct CDR3 sequences in the sample, 40% to 50% were seen once. These receptors' antigens are unknown. Sequenced material: CD8+ T cells from cultured PBMCs, taken from culture after CMV antigen stimulation. These receptors came from a human donor in good health (CMV status not recorded). Some clones in this sample may be carry-over from other donors' samples.

V is TRBV2 and J is TRBJ2-3; 12 bases fit TRBD2. V trimming: 4 bases; J trimming: 5 bases; junction bases outside the gene matches: 4. Germline V gene sequence: CDR1 SNHLY, CDR2 FYNNEI. This CDR3 has 15 residues. The DNA of the CDR3 is TGTGCCAGCAGTGGTTCTAGCGGGAGGGGAGATACGCAGTATTTT. This codes for CASSGSSGRGDTQYF.

This clonotype was observed at least ten times. The CDR3 reads CASSFRPLGTSGRANLNEQFF. CDR3 DNA sequence: TGTGCCAGCAGCTTTAGACCACTAGGGACTAGCGGGAGGGCAAATCTCAATGAGCAGTTCTTC. The chain employs TRBV7-8 and TRBJ2-1, with 16 nucleotides matching TRBD2. The CDR3 spans 21 residues. V lost 3 bases to trimming and J lost 6 bases; unmatched junction nucleotides: 17. CDR1 and CDR2 (germline): SGHVS, FQNEAQ. Filled out from reference TRBV7-8 and TRBJ2-1, the complete variable domain reads GAGVSQSPRYKVAKRGQDVALRCDPISGHVSLFWYQQALGQGPEFLTYFQNEAQLDKSGLPSDRFFAERPEGSVSTLKIQRTQQEDSAVYLCASSFRPLGTSGRANLNEQFFGPGTRLTVL.

The chain carries TRBV6-8 and TRBJ2-5; perhaps TRBD1 as D (6 bases). This CDR3 comprises 14 residues. V lost 4 bases, J lost 1 base, and 10 bases lay in between. Germline V gene lookup returns CDR1 MNHGY and CDR2 SAAAGT. The CDR3 coding sequence is TGTGCCAGCAGTTTTCAGGGGATCCAAGAGACCCAGTACTTC. It is translated as CASSFQGIQETQYF.

The CDR3 protein is CATTWGGREQFF. CDR3 coding DNA: TGTGCCACCACCTGGGGCGGACGTGAGCAGTTCTTC. The chain joins TRBV7-9 to TRBJ2-1; tentatively, D is TRBD1 (5 bases). Trimming cost V 10 bases and J 9 bases, with 16 bases left between them. The CDR3 is 12 amino acids. Per germline, CDR1 SEHNR and CDR2 FQNEAQ (reference sequence).

The chain has TRBV27 and TRBJ2-5, with 12 bases matching TRBD2. The junction had 10 bases not matched to a gene; V was cut back by 7 bases and J by 7 bases. Per germline, CDR1 MNHEY and CDR2 SMNVEV (reference sequence). This CDR3 is 15 amino acids long. The CDR3 reads CASIHLAGGTRTQYF. DNA of the CDR3: TGTGCCAGCATCCATCTAGCGGGAGGGACGAGGACCCAGTACTTC.

This clonotype was detected once. This rearrangement joins TRBV6-6 to TRBJ1-4; 10 bases map to TRBD1. Germline CDR1 and CDR2: MNHNY and SVGAGI (reference sequence). Losses at the gene ends were 0 bases for V and 5 bases for J; bases not matched to a gene: 3. The CDR3 consists of 16 residues. The CDR3: CASSYSRQGANEKLFF. The CDR3 region has the DNA TGTGCCAGCAGTTACTCAAGACAGGGGGCGAATGAAAAACTGTTTTTT.

The V gene is TRBV9, the J gene TRBJ2-5; 8 bases match TRBD2. In germline, CDR1 is SGDLS, CDR2 YYNGEE. The CDR3 loop spans 16 amino acids. Losses at the gene ends were 0 bases for V and 4 bases for J; bases not matched to a gene: 8. CDR3 nucleotides: TGTGCCAGCAGCGTAGGGGAGCGGGGGAGTCCAGAGACCCAGTACTTC. Protein: CASSVGERGSPETQYF.

The chain employs TRBV6-5 and TRBJ2-1, with D perhaps matching TRBD1 (5 bases). Germline V gives CDR1 MNHEY, CDR2 SVGAGI. The ends were cut back, 0 bases at V and 8 bases at J, with 11 bases in the middle. The CDR3 extends over 14 amino acids. Written as DNA, the CDR3 is TGTGCCAGCAGTTACTCTGGGGCAGTCGATGAGCAGTTCTTC. Translation gives CASSYSGAVDEQFF.

About this clonotype itself: A much larger clone differs from this one at a single base, so this may be a read error. The chain recombines TRBV7-8 with TRBJ2-5; no clear D. Deletions cut 1 base from V and 5 bases from J, with 14 bases between. The length of the CDR3 is 15 residues. Germline lookup yields CDR1 SGHVS and CDR2 FQNEAQ. CDR3 region: CASSLVMRLRETQYF. CDR3 coding DNA: TGTGCCAGCAGCTTAGTTATGAGGCTCCGGGAGACCCAGTACTTC.

This clonotype was detected once. The chain carries TRBV18 and TRBJ1-2; tentatively, D is TRBD1 (6 bases). Per germline, CDR1 KGHSH and CDR2 LQKENI. There are 14 residues in the CDR3. The V and J ends lost 5 bases and 6 bases respectively, with 16 bases between them. CDR3 residues: CASSVLQGGDGYTF. The CDR3 coding sequence is TGTGCCAGCTCAGTTCTACAGGGAGGCGATGGCTACACCTTC.

The V and J genes are TRBV11-2 and TRBJ1-5; perhaps TRBD1 as D (5 bases). Trimming stripped 5 bases from V and 6 bases from J, with 14 bases between. Germline loops: CDR1 SGHAT, CDR2 FQNNGV. This CDR3 comprises 14 residues. The DNA for the CDR3 is TGTGCCAGCAGCCCCGACAGCGGGCCTCAGCCCCAGCATTTT. Residues: CASSPDSGPQPQHF.

The rearrangement links TRBV6-8 to TRBJ1-1, with 9 bases matching TRBD1. Germline values: CDR1 MNHGY, CDR2 SAAAGT. CDR3 length: 13 residues. J lost 11 bases, V lost 4 bases, and 8 bases had no gene match. The CDR3 DNA sequence: TGTGCCAGCAGTTTGGGACAGGGAGTGGGTGCTTTCTTT. It specifies CASSLGQGVGAFF.

This clonotype turned up a few times. J is TRBJ1-2 and V is TRBV28; tentatively, D is TRBD1 (6 bases). With 7 bases removed from V and 6 bases from J, the gap between germline ends came to 15 bases. There are 13 residues in the CDR3. The germline V gene has CDR1 MDHEN and CDR2 SYDVKM. CDR3 sequence (DNA): TGTGCCAGCACCACTAAAGGGGGAGATGGCTACACCTTC. Its translation: CASTTKGGDGYTF.

This clonotype was recorded a few times. The chain carries TRBV7-2 and TRBJ1-1; D unresolved. This CDR3 has 13 amino acids. Germline-derived CDR1 and CDR2 are SGHTA and FQGNSA. V gave up 5 bases and J gave up 2 bases, with 9 bases separating them. CDR3: CASSPRDNTEAFF. In DNA form, the CDR3 reads TGTGCCAGCAGCCCCCGGGATAACACTGAAGCTTTCTTT.

This clonotype was counted many times. The chain combines TRBV7-9 with TRBJ1-4; D uncertain. The CDR3 totals 16 residues. The V gene lost 6 bases and the J gene lost 8 bases, with 22 bases spanning the gap. Germline values: CDR1 SEHNR, CDR2 FQNEAQ (reference sequence). CDR3 loop: CASSPTLDTSKEKLFF. The DNA of the CDR3 is TGTGCCAGCAGTCCTACACTCGACACTTCCAAGGAAAAACTGTTTTTT.

Remarks on this clonotype: The junction shows a germline mismatch at one end, possibly a read error. The chain has TRBV7-4 and TRBJ2-7; TRBD1 matches at 7 bases. The germline V gene has CDR1 SGHVT and CDR2 SQSDAQ. The CDR3 spans 14 residues. CDR3: CASSHPGQHYDQYF. Here the CDR3 DNA reads TGTGCCAGCAGCCACCCGGGACAGCACTACGATCAGTACTTC.

The chain has TRBV27 and TRBJ2-7; perhaps TRBD2 as D (6 bases). Germline loops: CDR1 MNHEY, CDR2 SMNVEV (reference sequence). Trimming removed 2 bases at V and 3 bases at J, with 11 bases between. CDR3 size: 14 residues. The CDR3 nucleotides read TGTGCCAGCAGTTTAGCGGGGAACGACTACGAGCAGTACTTC. It specifies CASSLAGNDYEQYF.

The V and J genes are TRBV7-6 and TRBJ1-2; D is possibly TRBD1 (5 bases). V dropped 0 bases and J dropped 3 bases, with 11 bases sitting between them. The CDR3 loop spans 15 amino acids. Germline V gives CDR1 SGHVS, CDR2 FNYEAQ. CDR3 residues: CASSLAAGQDYGYTF. The CDR3 DNA reads TGTGCCAGCAGCTTAGCGGCGGGGCAGGACTATGGCTACACCTTC. The complete variable domain, with remaining parts taken from reference TRBV7-6 and TRBJ1-2, reads GAGVSQSPRYKVTKRGQDVALRCDPISGHVSLYWYRQALGQGPEFLTYFNYEAQQDKSGLPNDRFSAERPEGSISTLTIQRTEQRDSAMYRCASSLAAGQDYGYTFGSGTRLTVV.

The chain carries TRBV15 and TRBJ2-7; D not certain. The germline V gene encodes CDR1 LNHNV and CDR2 YYDKDF (reference sequence). The V gene lost 3 bases and the J gene lost 1 base, with 1 base spanning the gap. The CDR3 spans 11 residues. CDR3 bases: TGTGCCACCAGCAGTTCCTACGAGCAGTACTTC. Translated, it gives CATSSSYEQYF.

The table lists this clonotype with a few counts. V usage is TRBV6-2 or TRBV6-3 and J usage is TRBJ2-3; possible D gene TRBD2, 5 bases. Trimming cost V 4 bases and J 2 bases, with 13 bases left between them. Germline V gene lookup returns CDR1 MNHEY and CDR2 SVGEGT. The CDR3 has 15 residues. CDR3 sequence (DNA): TGTGCCAGCAGTTCCTTTACTAGGTACACAGATACGCAGTATTTT. Protein: CASSSFTRYTDTQYF.

V gene TRBV2 combines with J gene TRBJ1-1, with 8 nucleotides matching TRBD1. Germline values: CDR1 SNHLY, CDR2 FYNNEI. Trimming at V came to 7 bases and at J to 4 bases, leaving 8 bases not matched to a gene. CDR3 length equals 14 residues. CDR3 residues: CASILQGVGTEAFF. CDR3 coding DNA: TGTGCCAGCATTCTACAGGGGGTTGGCACTGAAGCTTTCTTT.

This CDR3 is CASGSGTGGMNEQFF. CDR3 DNA: TGTGCCAGTGGGAGCGGGACAGGGGGGATGAATGAGCAGTTCTTC. The chain employs TRBV2 and TRBJ2-1; 11 bases match TRBD1. Germline CDR1 and CDR2: SNHLY and FYNNEI. This CDR3 is built from 15 residues. V shed 9 bases and J 7 bases; nucleotides not matched to a gene: 11.